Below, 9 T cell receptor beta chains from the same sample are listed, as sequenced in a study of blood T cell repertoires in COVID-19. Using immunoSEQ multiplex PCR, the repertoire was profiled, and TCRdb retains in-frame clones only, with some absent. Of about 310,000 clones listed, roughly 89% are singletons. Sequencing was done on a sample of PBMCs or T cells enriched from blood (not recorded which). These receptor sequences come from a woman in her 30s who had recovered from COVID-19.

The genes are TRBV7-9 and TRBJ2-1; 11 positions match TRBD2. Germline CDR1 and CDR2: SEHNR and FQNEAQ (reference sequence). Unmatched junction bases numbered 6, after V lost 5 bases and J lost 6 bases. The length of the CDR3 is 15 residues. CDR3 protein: CASSPTGLAVNEQFF. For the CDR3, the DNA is TGTGCCAGCAGCCCTACGGGACTAGCGGTCAATGAGCAGTTCTTC.

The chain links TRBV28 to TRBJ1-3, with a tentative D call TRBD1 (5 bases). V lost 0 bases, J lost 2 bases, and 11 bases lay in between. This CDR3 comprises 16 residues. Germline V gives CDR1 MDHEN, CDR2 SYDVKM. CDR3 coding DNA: TGTGCCAGCAGTTTATGGTTGGGAGGGGCTGGAAACACCATATATTTT. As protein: CASSLWLGGAGNTIYF.

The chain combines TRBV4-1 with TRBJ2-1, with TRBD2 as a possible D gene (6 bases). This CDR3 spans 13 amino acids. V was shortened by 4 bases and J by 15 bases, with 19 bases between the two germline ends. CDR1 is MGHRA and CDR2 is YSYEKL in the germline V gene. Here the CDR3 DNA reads TGCGCCAGCAGCCTTTTCTTGGGACTTCCGAGGTTCTTC. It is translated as CASSLFLGLPRFF.

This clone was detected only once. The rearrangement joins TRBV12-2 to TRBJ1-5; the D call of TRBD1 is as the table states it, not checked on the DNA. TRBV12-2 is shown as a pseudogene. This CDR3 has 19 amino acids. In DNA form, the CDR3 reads TGTGCAAGTCGCTTCAGGGACAGGGGGAAAAAGATTGGCAATCAGCCCCAGCATTTT. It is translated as CASRFRDRGKKIGNQPQHF.

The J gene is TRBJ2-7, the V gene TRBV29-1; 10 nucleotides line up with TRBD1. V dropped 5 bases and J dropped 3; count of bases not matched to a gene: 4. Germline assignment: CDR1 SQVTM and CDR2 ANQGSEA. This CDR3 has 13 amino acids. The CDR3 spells CSVPGTGVYEQYF. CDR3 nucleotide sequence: TGCAGCGTTCCCGGGACAGGGGTCTACGAGCAGTACTTC.

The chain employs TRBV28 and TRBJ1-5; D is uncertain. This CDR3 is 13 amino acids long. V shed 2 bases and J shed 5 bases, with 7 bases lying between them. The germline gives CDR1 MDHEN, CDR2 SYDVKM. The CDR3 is CASSLSVDQPQHF. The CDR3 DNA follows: TGTGCCAGCAGTTTAAGTGTAGATCAGCCCCAGCATTTT.

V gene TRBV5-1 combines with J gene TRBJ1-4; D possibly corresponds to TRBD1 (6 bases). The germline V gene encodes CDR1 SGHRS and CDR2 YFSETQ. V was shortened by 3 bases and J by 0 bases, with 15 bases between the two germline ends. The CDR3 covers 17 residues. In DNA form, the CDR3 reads TGCGCCAGCAGCTGGGATACCCGGACAGCAACTAATGAAAAACTGTTTTTT. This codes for CASSWDTRTATNEKLFF.

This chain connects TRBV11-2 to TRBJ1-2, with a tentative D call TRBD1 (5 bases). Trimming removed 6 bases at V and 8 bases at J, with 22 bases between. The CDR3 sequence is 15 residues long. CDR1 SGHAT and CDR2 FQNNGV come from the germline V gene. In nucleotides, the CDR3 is TGTGCCAGCAGACCTATGGGAAGCAGGGAAAGGGGCTACACCTTC. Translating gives CASRPMGSRERGYTF.

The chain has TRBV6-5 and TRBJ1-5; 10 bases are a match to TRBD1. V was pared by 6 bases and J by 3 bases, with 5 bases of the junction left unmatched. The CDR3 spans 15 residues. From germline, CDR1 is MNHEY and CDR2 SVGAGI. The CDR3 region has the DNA TGTGCCAGCAGCCTGACAGGGGGCTTCAATCAGCCCCAGCATTTT. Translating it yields CASSLTGGFNQPQHF.